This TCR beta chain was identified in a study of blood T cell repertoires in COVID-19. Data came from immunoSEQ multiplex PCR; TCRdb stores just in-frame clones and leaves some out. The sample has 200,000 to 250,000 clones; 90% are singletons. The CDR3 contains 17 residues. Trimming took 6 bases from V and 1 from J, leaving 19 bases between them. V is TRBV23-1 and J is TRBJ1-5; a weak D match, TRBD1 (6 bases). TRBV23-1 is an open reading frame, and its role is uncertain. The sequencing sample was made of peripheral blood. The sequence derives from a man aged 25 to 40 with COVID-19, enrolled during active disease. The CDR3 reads CASSPRWRGGSNQPQHF. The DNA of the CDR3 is TGCGCCAGCAGCCCTCGGTGGAGGGGGGGGAGCAATCAGCCCCAGCATTTT.